The 21 T cell receptor beta chains in this list originate from one sample, sequenced in a study of blood T cell repertoires in COVID-19. Assay used: immunoSEQ multiplex PCR; TCRdb lists only in-frame clones, some missing. The sample contains a few hundred thousand clones, roughly 90% of which appear only once. Input material: PBMCs or T cells enriched from blood (not recorded which). All receptors come from a woman aged 25 to 39 who had been exposed to COVID-19.

To note about this clone: A much bigger clone sits one base away, suggesting this may be a read error. The chain combines TRBV7-2 with TRBJ1-1; D possibly corresponds to TRBD1 (5 bases). The germline gives CDR1 SGHTA, CDR2 FQGNSA. This CDR3 has 12 residues. V lost 2 bases, J lost 6 bases, and 7 bases lay in between. The CDR3 region has the DNA TGTGCCAGCAGCTTATGGGGGGCTGAAGCTTTCTTT. Amino acid sequence: CASSLWGAEAFF.

This chain links TRBV10-3 with TRBJ1-1, with D tentatively TRBD1 (5 bases). In germline, CDR1 is ENHRY, CDR2 SYGVKD. V was cut by 4 bases and J by 2 bases, with 11 bases left in between. The CDR3 is made up of 14 amino acids. The CDR3 nucleotides read TGTGCCATCAGTGGATCGACAGCTAACACTGAAGCTTTCTTT. It specifies CAISGSTANTEAFF.

The rearrangement joins TRBV5-1 to TRBJ1-2; no firm D call. This CDR3 comprises 12 residues. Between the trimmed V and J ends, which lost 5 bases and 5 bases, there was a span of 10 bases. Germline CDR1 reads SGHRS; CDR2 reads YFSETQ. The CDR3 reads CASREQTYGYTF. Here the CDR3 DNA reads TGCGCCAGCAGGGAACAGACATATGGCTACACCTTC.

CDR3 in DNA: TGTGCCAGCAGTGAAGCCAGGGGGCGGCAGTTCTTC. This sequence encodes CASSEARGRQFF. The chain links TRBV6-1 to TRBJ2-1, with TRBD1 identical over 8 bases. Germline V gene sequence: CDR1 MNHNS, CDR2 SASEGT. This CDR3 comprises 12 residues. The J segment lost 12 bases and the V segment lost 0 bases, leaving 1 base of the junction unmatched.

This chain links TRBV20-1 with TRBJ2-3; 11 bases agree with TRBD2. This CDR3 contains 15 residues. Germline values: CDR1 DFQATT, CDR2 SNEGSKA (reference sequence). V shed 3 bases, J shed 6 bases, and the junction held 8 bases outside the gene matches. Written as DNA, the CDR3 is TGCAGTGCTAGTCCTAGCGGGGGGAAAACGGATACGCAGTATTTT. Protein: CSASPSGGKTDTQYF.

The chain recombines TRBV6-5 with TRBJ1-2; D is ambiguous. Germline loops: CDR1 MNHEY, CDR2 SVGAGI. This CDR3 spans 12 amino acids. V shed 8 bases and J shed 7 bases, with 14 bases lying between them. CDR3 coding DNA: TGTGCCAGCCTCTCCCAACATGGTGGCTACACCTTC. Translated, it gives CASLSQHGGYTF.

This chain's CDR3 is CASSLEIGQGLYNEQFF. The CDR3 region has the DNA TGTGCCAGCAGCTTAGAGATTGGACAGGGCTTATACAATGAGCAGTTCTTC. The genes are TRBV7-6 and TRBJ2-1, with 8 bases fitting TRBD1. The germline V gene encodes CDR1 SGHVS and CDR2 FNYEAQ. With 1 base clipped from V and 4 bases from J, the junction kept 9 bases outside the gene matches. The CDR3 is made up of 17 amino acids.

This clone was recorded only once. This chain connects TRBV5-1 to TRBJ2-7; 8 bases agree with TRBD2. The ends lost 1 base at V and 3 bases at J; junction bases unmatched: 3. Germline-derived CDR1 and CDR2 are SGHRS and YFSETQ. This CDR3 has 14 amino acids. The CDR3 loop is CASSLWLAGYEQYF. The CDR3 DNA reads TGCGCCAGCAGCTTGTGGCTAGCGGGCTACGAGCAGTACTTC.

The chain has TRBV7-9 and TRBJ1-3; D not resolved. Germline CDR1 is SEHNR and CDR2 is FQNEAQ (reference sequence). The CDR3 loop spans 13 amino acids. The germline V and J ends were trimmed by 2 bases and 8 bases, with 10 bases remaining between them. CDR3 coding DNA: TGTGCCAGCAGCTTAATTCGGTCGGACACCATATATTTT. The encoded protein is CASSLIRSDTIYF.

In its sample, this clone was seen once. The rearrangement joins TRBV19 to TRBJ1-2; D uncertain. The CDR3 contains 15 residues. V was cut by 5 bases and J by 6 bases, with 19 bases left in between. CDR1 and CDR2 (germline): LNHDA, SQIVND (reference sequence). CDR3 DNA: TGTGCCAGTAGTTCCCGGGAGCACCTCGTCGATGGCTACACCTTC. Translating gives CASSSREHLVDGYTF.

This clone appeared once. The CDR3 nucleotides read TGTGCCAGCAGCTTGGGCCGTCAAGAGACCCAGTACTTC. It codes for CASSLGRQETQYF. The chain employs TRBV7-2 and TRBJ2-5; no definite D call. Germline V gene data show CDR1 as SGHTA and CDR2 as FQGNSA. The CDR3 spans 13 residues. V lost 3 bases, J lost 2 bases, and 7 bases lay in between.

V usage is TRBV2 and J usage is TRBJ2-7; the match to TRBD1 covers 9 bases. Germline CDR1 reads SNHLY; CDR2 reads FYNNEI. V dropped 1 base and J dropped 3; count of bases not matched to a gene: 7. This CDR3 is 16 amino acids long. The DNA of the CDR3 is TGTGCCAGCAGTGAAGGCGGGGGACAGGGCGGCTACGAGCAGTACTTC. Its translation is CASSEGGGQGGYEQYF.

V and J are TRBV30 and TRBJ1-5; D is unresolved. With 1 base removed from V and 4 bases from J, the gap between germline ends came to 17 bases. The CDR3 is made up of 16 amino acids. Per the germline V gene, CDR1 is GTSNPN and CDR2 is SVGIG (reference sequence). The CDR3: CAWSANSPGTNQPQHF. DNA of the CDR3: TGTGCCTGGAGTGCAAACTCCCCGGGAACAAATCAGCCCCAGCATTTT.

This clone came up a few times. The chain joins TRBV19 to TRBJ1-1; 8 nucleotides match TRBD1. This CDR3 has 16 residues. Germline CDR1 and CDR2: LNHDA and SQIVND (reference sequence). V lost 5 bases to trimming and J lost 1 base; unmatched junction nucleotides: 9. The chain's CDR3 is CASSALPGTGNTEAFF. Written as DNA, the CDR3 is TGTGCCAGTAGTGCGCTCCCCGGGACAGGGAACACTGAAGCTTTCTTT.

The rearrangement links TRBV27 to TRBJ1-5; D remains ambiguous. Trimming cost V 6 bases and J 1 base, with 16 bases left between them. The V gene's germline CDR1 is MNHEY and CDR2 SMNVEV (reference sequence). CDR3 length: 16 amino acids. The CDR3 DNA is TGTGCCAGCAGCCCAGGCGGGAGGATCAGCAATCAGCCCCAGCATTTT. Protein: CASSPGGRISNQPQHF.

The chain employs TRBV9 and TRBJ1-6; D might be TRBD1 (5 bases). CDR1 and CDR2 (germline): SGDLS, YYNGEE. There are 13 residues in the CDR3. Trimming stripped 4 bases from V and 5 bases from J, with 7 bases between. CDR3 nucleotide sequence: TGTGCCAGCAGCAGGGGAAATAATTCACCCCTCCACTTT. It translates to CASSRGNNSPLHF.

V gene TRBV5-1 combines with J gene TRBJ2-7, with TRBD1 matching 11 bases. Trimming took 3 bases from V and 3 from J; bases not matched to a gene: 5. The CDR3 contains 15 residues. Germline V lookup: CDR1 SGHRS, CDR2 YFSETQ. The CDR3 DNA is TGCGCCAGCAGCTGGACAGGGGGCTCTGGCTACGAGCAGTACTTC. It codes for CASSWTGGSGYEQYF.

The V call is TRBV7-2, the J call TRBJ2-7, with TRBD2 as a possible D gene (6 bases). CDR1 is SGHTA and CDR2 is FQGNSA in the germline V gene. There are 12 residues in the CDR3. V was shortened by 0 bases and J by 9 bases, with 9 bases between the two germline ends. The CDR3 loop is CASSLAMGGQYF. CDR3 DNA: TGTGCCAGCAGCTTAGCGATGGGAGGGCAGTACTTC.

The chain joins TRBV2 to TRBJ1-6; D is undetermined. The CDR3 has 15 residues. Trimming pared 2 bases from V and 7 bases from J, leaving 12 bases between. Per the germline V gene, CDR1 is SNHLY and CDR2 is FYNNEI. The DNA of the CDR3 is TGTGCCAGCAGTGAACTGGGCCTGGAAAATTCACCCCTCCACTTT. It translates to CASSELGLENSPLHF. The whole variable domain, filled in from reference TRBV2 and TRBJ1-6, reads EPEVTQTPSHQVTQMGQEVILRCVPISNHLYFYWYRQILGQKVEFLVSFYNNEISEKSEIFDDQFSVERPDGSNFTLKIRSTKLEDSAMYFCASSELGLENSPLHFGNGTRLTVT.

The DNA for the CDR3 is TGCGCCAGCAGCCAAGACCCTAGCGTAAGGTCGAATGAGCAGTTCTTC. It translates to CASSQDPSVRSNEQFF. The chain recombines TRBV4-1 with TRBJ2-1; TRBD2 is a possible D gene (6 bases). Per germline, CDR1 MGHRA and CDR2 YSYEKL. The CDR3 contains 16 residues. The V end lost 0 bases, the J end lost 7 bases, and 16 bases lay between the germline ends.

Written as DNA, the CDR3 is TGTGCCTGGGAAACAGGGTTTCCGGGCTACACCTTC. Its translation: CAWETGFPGYTF. This chain uses TRBV30 with TRBJ1-2; weak D call: TRBD1 (6 bases). CDR1 is GTSNPN and CDR2 is SVGIG in the germline V gene (reference sequence). The CDR3 is 12 amino acids. Trimming cost V 5 bases and J 8 bases, with 15 bases left between them.